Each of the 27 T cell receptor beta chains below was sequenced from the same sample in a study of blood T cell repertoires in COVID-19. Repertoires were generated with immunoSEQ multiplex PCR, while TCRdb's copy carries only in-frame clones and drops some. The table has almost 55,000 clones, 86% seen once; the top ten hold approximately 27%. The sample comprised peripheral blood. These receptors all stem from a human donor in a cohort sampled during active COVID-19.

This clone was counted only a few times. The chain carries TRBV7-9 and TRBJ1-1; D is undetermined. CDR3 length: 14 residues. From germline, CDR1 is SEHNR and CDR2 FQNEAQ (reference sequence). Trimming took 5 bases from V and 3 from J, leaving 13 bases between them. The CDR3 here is CASSPRESYTEAFF. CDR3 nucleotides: TGTGCCAGCAGCCCTAGGGAGAGCTACACTGAAGCTTTCTTT.

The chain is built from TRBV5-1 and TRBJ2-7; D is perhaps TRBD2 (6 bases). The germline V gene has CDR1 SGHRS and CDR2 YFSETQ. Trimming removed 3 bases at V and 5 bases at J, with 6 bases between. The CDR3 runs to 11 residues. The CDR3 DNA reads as TGCGCCAGCAGCTGGGAGGACGAGCAGTACTTC. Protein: CASSWEDEQYF.

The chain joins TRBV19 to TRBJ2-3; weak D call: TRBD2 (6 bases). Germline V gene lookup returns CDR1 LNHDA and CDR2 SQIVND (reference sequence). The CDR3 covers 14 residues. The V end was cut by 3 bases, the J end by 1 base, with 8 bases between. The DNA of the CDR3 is TGTGCCAGTAGTATCGGAGGGGGCACAGATACGCAGTATTTT. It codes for CASSIGGGTDTQYF. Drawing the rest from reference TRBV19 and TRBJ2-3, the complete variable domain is DGGITQSPKYLFRKEGQNVTLSCEQNLNHDAMYWYRQDPGQGLRLIYYSQIVNDFQKGDIAEGYSVSREKKESFPLTVTSAQKNPTAFYLCASSIGGGTDTQYFGPGTRLTVL.

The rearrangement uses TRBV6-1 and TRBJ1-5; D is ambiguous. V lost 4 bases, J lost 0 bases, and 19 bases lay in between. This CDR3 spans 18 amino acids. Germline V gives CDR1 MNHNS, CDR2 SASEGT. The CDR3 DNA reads TGTGCCAGCAGTGGACCGGGGTCGGAGATCTATAGCAATCAGCCCCAGCATTTT. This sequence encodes CASSGPGSEIYSNQPQHF.

For the CDR3, the DNA is TGTGCCAGCAGCCCGCAGAAGGACAGTATGAACACTGAAGCTTTCTTT. As protein: CASSPQKDSMNTEAFF. The J gene is TRBJ1-1, the V gene TRBV9; possible D gene TRBD1, 6 bases. V lost 4 bases, J lost 0 bases, and 16 bases lay in between. The V gene's germline CDR1 is SGDLS and CDR2 YYNGEE. CDR3 length: 16 amino acids.

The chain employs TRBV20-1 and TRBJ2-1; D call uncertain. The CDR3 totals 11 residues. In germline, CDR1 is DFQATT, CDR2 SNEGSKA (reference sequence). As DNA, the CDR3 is TGCAGCATAACAGAAGACAATGAGCAGTTCTTC. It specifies CSITEDNEQFF.

The CDR3 DNA reads TGCGCCAGCAGCCCGACTAGCGGGAGTCGAAATGAGCAGTTCTTC. Translating gives CASSPTSGSRNEQFF. This chain joins TRBV4-1 and TRBJ2-1; 12 bases agree with TRBD2. This CDR3 spans 15 amino acids. Germline values: CDR1 MGHRA, CDR2 YSYEKL. J lost 7 bases, V lost 4 bases, and 5 bases had no gene match.

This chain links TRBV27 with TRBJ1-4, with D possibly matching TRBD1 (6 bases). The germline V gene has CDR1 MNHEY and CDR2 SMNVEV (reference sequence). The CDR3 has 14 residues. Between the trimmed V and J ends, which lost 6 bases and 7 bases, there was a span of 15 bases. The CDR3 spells CASSPEGGLEKLFF. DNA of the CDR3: TGTGCCAGCAGCCCCGAGGGGGGGCTTGAAAAACTGTTTTTT.

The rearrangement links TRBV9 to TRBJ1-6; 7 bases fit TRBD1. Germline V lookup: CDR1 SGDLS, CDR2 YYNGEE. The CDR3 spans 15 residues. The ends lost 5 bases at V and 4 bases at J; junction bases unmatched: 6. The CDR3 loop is CASSSGTAYNSPLHF. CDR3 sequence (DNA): TGTGCCAGCAGTTCCGGGACAGCATATAATTCACCCCTCCACTTT. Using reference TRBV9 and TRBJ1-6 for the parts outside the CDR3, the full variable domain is DSGVTQTPKHLITATGQRVTLRCSPRSGDLSVYWYQQSLDQGLQFLIQYYNGEERAKGNILERFSAQQFPDLHSELNLSSLELGDSALYFCASSSGTAYNSPLHFGNGTRLTVT.

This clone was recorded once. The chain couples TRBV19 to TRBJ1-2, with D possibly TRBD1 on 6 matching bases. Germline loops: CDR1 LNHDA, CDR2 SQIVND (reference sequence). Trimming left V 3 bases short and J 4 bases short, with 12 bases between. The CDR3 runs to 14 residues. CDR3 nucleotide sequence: TGTGCCAGTAGTATCGTCACAGGGATCTATGGCTACACCTTC. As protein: CASSIVTGIYGYTF.

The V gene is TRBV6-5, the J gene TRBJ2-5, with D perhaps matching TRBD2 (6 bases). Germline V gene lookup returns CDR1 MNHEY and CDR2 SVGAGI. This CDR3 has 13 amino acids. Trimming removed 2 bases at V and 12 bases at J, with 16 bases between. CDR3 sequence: CASSYDAGSLEYF. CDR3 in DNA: TGTGCCAGCAGTTACGACGCGGGGTCCCTGGAGTACTTC.

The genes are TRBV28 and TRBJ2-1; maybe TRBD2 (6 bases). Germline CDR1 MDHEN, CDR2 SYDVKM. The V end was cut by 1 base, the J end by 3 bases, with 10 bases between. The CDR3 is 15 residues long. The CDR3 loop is CASSLSGSGYNEQFF. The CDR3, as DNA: TGTGCCAGCAGTTTATCCGGGAGTGGCTACAATGAGCAGTTCTTC.

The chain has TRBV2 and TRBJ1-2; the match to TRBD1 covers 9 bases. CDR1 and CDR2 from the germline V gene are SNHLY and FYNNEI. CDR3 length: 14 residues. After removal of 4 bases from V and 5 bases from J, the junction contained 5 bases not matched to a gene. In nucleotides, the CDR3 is TGTGCCAGCAGTGGGACAGGGGCGATTTATGGCTACACCTTC. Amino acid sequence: CASSGTGAIYGYTF.

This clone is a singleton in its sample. Written as DNA, the CDR3 is TGTGCCAGCAGTGTGTATACAGATACGCAGTATTTT. Translation: CASSVYTDTQYF. This chain links TRBV12-3 or TRBV12-4 with TRBJ2-3; D gene uncertain. The CDR3 spans 12 residues. Trimming cost V 5 bases and J 3 bases, with 6 bases left between them.

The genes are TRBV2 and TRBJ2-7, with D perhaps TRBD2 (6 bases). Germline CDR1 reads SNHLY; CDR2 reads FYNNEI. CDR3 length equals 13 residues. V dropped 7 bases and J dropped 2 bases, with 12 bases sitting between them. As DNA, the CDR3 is TGTGCCAGCACCAGGGACTTAGCCTACGAGCAGTACTTC. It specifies CASTRDLAYEQYF.

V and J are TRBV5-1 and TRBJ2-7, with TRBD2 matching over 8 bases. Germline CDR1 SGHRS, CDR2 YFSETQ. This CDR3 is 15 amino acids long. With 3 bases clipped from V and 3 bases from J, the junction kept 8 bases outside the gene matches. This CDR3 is CASSWSSGGYYEQYF. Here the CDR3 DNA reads TGCGCCAGCAGCTGGAGCTCGGGGGGGTACTACGAGCAGTACTTC.

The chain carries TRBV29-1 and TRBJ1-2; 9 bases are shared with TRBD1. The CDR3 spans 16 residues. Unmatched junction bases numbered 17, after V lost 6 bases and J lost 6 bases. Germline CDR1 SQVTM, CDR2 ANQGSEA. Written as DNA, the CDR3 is TGCAGCGTCCCATCGACAGGGGGTAGGGGTAATCATGGCTACACCTTC. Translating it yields CSVPSTGGRGNHGYTF.

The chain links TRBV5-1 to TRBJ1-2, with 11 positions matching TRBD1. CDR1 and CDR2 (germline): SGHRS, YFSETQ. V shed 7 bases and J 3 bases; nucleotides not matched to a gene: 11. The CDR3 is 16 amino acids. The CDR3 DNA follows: TGCGCCAGCCGCAGGACAGGGGGCGACACCGACTATGGCTACACCTTC. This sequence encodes CASRRTGGDTDYGYTF.

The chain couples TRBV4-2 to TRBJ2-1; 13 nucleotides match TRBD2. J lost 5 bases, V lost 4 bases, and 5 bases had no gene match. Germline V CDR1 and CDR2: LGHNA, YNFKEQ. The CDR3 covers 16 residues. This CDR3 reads CASSRSGTSGNNEQFF. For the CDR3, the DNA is TGTGCCAGCAGCCGCTCCGGGACTAGCGGGAACAATGAGCAGTTCTTC.

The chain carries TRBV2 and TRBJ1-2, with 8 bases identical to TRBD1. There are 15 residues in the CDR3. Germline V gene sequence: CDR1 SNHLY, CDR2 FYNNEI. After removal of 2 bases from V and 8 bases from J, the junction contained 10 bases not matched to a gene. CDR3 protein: CASSEQGQGLWGYTF. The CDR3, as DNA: TGTGCCAGCAGTGAACAAGGACAGGGCCTATGGGGCTACACCTTC.

CDR3 protein: CASSPGTGDSPLHF. DNA for the CDR3: TGTGCCAGCTCACCCGGGACAGGAGATTCACCCCTCCACTTT. This chain joins TRBV18 and TRBJ1-6, with TRBD1 matching 8 bases. The CDR3 runs to 14 residues. J gave up 8 bases and V 3 bases, and 3 bases lay outside the gene matches. Germline lookup yields CDR1 KGHSH and CDR2 LQKENI. Full variable domain (outside the CDR3, taken from reference TRBV18 and TRBJ1-6): NAGVMQNPRHLVRRRGQEARLRCSPMKGHSHVYWYRQLPEEGLKFMVYLQKENIIDESGMPKERFSAEFPKEGPSILRIQQVVRGDSAAYFCASSPGTGDSPLHFGNGTRLTVT.

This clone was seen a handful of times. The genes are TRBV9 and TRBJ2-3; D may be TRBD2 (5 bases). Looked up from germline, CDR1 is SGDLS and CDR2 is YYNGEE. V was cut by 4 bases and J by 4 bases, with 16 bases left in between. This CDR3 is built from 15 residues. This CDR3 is CASSIRTGSPDTQYF. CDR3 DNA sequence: TGTGCCAGCAGCATCAGAACGGGGTCCCCAGATACGCAGTATTTT.

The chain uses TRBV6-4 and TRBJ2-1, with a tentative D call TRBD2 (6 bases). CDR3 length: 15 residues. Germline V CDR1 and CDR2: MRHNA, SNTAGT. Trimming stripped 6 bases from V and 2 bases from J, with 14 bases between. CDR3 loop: CASSPLANTYNEQFF. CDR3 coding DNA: TGTGCCAGCAGCCCCCTAGCGAACACCTACAATGAGCAGTTCTTC.

The CDR3 coding sequence is TGTGCCAGCAGTTACCTACAGGGTTACACCGGGGAGCTGTTTTTT. The encoded protein is CASSYLQGYTGELFF. This chain joins TRBV27 and TRBJ2-2; D is possibly TRBD1 (6 bases). Looked up from germline, CDR1 is MNHEY and CDR2 is SMNVEV (reference sequence). V lost 4 bases and J lost 3, with 12 bases in between. The CDR3 is 15 amino acids.

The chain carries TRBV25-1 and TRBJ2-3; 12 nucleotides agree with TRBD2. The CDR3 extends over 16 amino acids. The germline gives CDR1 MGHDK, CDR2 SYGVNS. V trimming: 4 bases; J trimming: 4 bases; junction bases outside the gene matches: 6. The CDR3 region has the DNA TGTGCCAGCAGTGCCCGACTAGCGGGAGTGGCAGATACGCAGTATTTT. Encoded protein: CASSARLAGVADTQYF. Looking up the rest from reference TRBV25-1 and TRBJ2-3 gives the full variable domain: EADIYQTPRYLVIGTGKKITLECSQTMGHDKMYWYQQDPGMELHLIHYSYGVNSTEKGDLSSESTVSRIRTEHFPLTLESARPSHTSQYLCASSARLAGVADTQYFGPGTRLTVL.

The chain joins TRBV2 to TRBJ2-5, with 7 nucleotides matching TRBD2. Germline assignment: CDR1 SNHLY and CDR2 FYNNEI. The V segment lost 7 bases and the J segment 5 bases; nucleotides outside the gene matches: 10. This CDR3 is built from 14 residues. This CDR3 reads CASKNSAGAETQYF. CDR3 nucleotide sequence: TGTGCCAGCAAAAATTCTGCGGGAGCGGAGACCCAGTACTTC.

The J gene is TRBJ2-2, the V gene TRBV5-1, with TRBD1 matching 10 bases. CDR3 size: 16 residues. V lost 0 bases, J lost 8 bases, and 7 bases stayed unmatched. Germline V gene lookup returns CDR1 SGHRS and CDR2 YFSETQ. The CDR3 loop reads CASSLETGGRGGELFF. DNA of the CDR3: TGCGCCAGCAGCTTGGAGACAGGGGGCCGAGGAGGGGAGCTGTTTTTT.